What follows are 10 T cell receptor beta chains derived from one specimen sequenced in a study of blood T cell repertoires in COVID-19. Assay used: immunoSEQ multiplex PCR; TCRdb lists only in-frame clones, some missing. Counted here are about 180,000 clones, 88% occurring once; the ten biggest clones make up 9%. The sample comprised PBMCs or T cells enriched from blood (not recorded which). These receptors all stem from a woman younger than 35 who had recovered from COVID-19.

The rearrangement links TRBV28 to TRBJ2-2; 7 bases are shared with TRBD2. The CDR3 is made up of 13 amino acids. Germline values: CDR1 MDHEN, CDR2 SYDVKM. J was trimmed by 7 bases and V by 7 bases; bases with no gene match: 6. The CDR3 here is CASNERENGELFF. The CDR3 DNA reads TGTGCCAGCAATGAGCGGGAAAACGGGGAGCTGTTTTTT.

This clone was recorded once. The chain recombines TRBV18 with TRBJ2-5; TRBD1 is a possible D gene (5 bases). The CDR3 runs 14 residues. Germline CDR1 and CDR2: KGHSH and LQKENI. V lost 2 bases to trimming and J lost 4 bases, with 11 bases between them. CDR3 DNA sequence: TGTGCCAGCTCACCAGTGGATAGGGGAGAGACCCAGTACTTC. It encodes CASSPVDRGETQYF.

The chain carries TRBV27 and TRBJ2-2; 9 bases align to TRBD2. V was clipped by 4 bases and J by 6 bases; unmatched bases: 3. Germline V CDR1 and CDR2: MNHEY, SMNVEV (reference sequence). This CDR3 is 14 amino acids long. In DNA form, the CDR3 reads TGTGCCAGCAGTTGGGGACTAGCCCCCGGGGAGCTGTTTTTT. Translated, it gives CASSWGLAPGELFF.

The V call is TRBV5-4, the J call TRBJ2-2; D is perhaps TRBD2 (6 bases). CDR1 and CDR2 (germline): SGHNT, YYREEE (reference sequence). V was pared by 6 bases and J by 6 bases, with 12 bases between. The CDR3 length is 13 residues. CDR3 in DNA: TGTGCCAGCACCCTAGCGCCGTCCGGGGAGCTGTTTTTT. It specifies CASTLAPSGELFF.

V gene TRBV11-2 combines with J gene TRBJ2-1; tentative D call: TRBD2 (6 bases). V was clipped by 4 bases and J by 0 bases, with 13 bases between them. In germline, CDR1 is SGHAT, CDR2 FQNNGV. This CDR3 contains 16 residues. The CDR3 nucleotides read TGTGCCAGCAGCTCCTTTCGGGAGAACTCCTACAATGAGCAGTTCTTC. The encoded protein is CASSSFRENSYNEQFF.

The chain couples TRBV14 to TRBJ1-4; possibly TRBD1 for D (6 bases). The CDR3 consists of 12 residues. Trimming removed 7 bases from V and 7 bases from J, with 10 bases in between. Germline CDR1 reads SGHDN; CDR2 reads FVKESK. CDR3 sequence reads: CASKRGGEKLFF. The CDR3 DNA is TGTGCCAGCAAAAGGGGGGGTGAAAAACTGTTTTTT.

The chain carries TRBV6-2 or TRBV6-3 and TRBJ2-7; possibly TRBD1 for D (6 bases). Trimming removed 5 bases at V and 3 bases at J, with 14 bases between. Germline-derived CDR1 and CDR2 are MNHEY and SVGEGT. The CDR3 is 14 amino acids. CDR3 in amino acids: CASSLTLGGYEQYF. Here the CDR3 DNA reads TGTGCCAGCAGTCTAACCCTAGGGGGCTACGAGCAGTACTTC.

The chain uses TRBV30 and TRBJ2-7; the D gene is possibly TRBD2 (5 bases). This CDR3 region has 13 residues. Germline CDR1 reads GTSNPN; CDR2 reads SVGIG (reference sequence). Trimming removed 3 bases from V and 2 bases from J, with 11 bases in between. Here the CDR3 reads CAWRPNGAYEQYF. DNA of the CDR3: TGTGCCTGGAGACCCAACGGGGCCTACGAGCAGTACTTC.

The rearrangement joins TRBV5-6 to TRBJ2-7; no clear D. Germline-derived CDR1 and CDR2 are SGHDT and YYEEEE. Deletions cut 0 bases from V and 5 bases from J, with 12 bases between. CDR3 length: 14 amino acids. CDR3 residues: CASSLDRSLHEQYF. The CDR3 DNA is TGTGCCAGCAGCTTGGATAGAAGTCTACACGAGCAGTACTTC.

The rearrangement uses TRBV29-1 and TRBJ1-1; no clear D gene. Trimming left V 7 bases short and J 0 bases short, with 12 bases between. The CDR3 spans 13 residues. Per the germline V gene, CDR1 is SQVTM and CDR2 is ANQGSEA. CDR3 region: CSAKTEMNTEAFF. For the CDR3, the DNA is TGCAGCGCAAAAACAGAGATGAACACTGAAGCTTTCTTT.